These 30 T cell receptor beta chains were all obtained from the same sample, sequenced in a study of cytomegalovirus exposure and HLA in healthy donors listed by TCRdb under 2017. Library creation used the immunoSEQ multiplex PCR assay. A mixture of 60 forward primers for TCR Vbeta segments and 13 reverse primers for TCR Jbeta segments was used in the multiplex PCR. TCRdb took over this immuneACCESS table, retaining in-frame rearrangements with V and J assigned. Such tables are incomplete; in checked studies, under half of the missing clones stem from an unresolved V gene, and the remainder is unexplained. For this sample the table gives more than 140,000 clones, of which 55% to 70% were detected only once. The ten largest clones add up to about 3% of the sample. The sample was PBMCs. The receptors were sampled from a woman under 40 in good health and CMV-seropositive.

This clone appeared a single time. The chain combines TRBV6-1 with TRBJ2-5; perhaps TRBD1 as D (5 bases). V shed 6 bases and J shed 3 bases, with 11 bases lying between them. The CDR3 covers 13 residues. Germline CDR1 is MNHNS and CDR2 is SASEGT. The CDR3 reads CASSWQGEETQYF. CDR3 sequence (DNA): TGTGCCAGCAGCTGGCAGGGCGAAGAGACCCAGTACTTC.

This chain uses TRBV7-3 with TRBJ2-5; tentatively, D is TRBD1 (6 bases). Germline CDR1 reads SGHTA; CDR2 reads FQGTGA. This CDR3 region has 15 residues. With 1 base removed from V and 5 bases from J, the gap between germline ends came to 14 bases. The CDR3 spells CASSLSGSQGETQYF. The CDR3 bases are TGTGCCAGCAGCTTAAGTGGCTCCCAGGGGGAGACCCAGTACTTC.

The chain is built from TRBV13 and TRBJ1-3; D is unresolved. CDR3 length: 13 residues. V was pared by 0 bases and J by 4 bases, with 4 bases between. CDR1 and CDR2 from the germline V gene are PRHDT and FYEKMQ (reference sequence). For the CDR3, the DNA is TGTGCCAGCAGCTTAGGCCTGGGAAACACCATATATTTT. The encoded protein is CASSLGLGNTIYF.

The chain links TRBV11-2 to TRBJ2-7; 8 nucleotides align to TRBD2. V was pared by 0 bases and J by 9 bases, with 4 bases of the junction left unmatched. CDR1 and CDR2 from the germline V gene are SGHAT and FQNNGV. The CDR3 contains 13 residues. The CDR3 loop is CASSLEGLGVQYF. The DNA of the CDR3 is TGTGCCAGCAGCTTAGAGGGACTAGGAGTGCAGTACTTC.

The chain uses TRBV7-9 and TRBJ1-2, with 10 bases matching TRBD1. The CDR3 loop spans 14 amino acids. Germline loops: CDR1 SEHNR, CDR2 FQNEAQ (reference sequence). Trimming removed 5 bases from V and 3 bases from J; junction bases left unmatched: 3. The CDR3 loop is CASSQGQGDYGYTF. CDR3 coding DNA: TGTGCCAGCAGCCAAGGACAGGGGGACTATGGCTACACCTTC.

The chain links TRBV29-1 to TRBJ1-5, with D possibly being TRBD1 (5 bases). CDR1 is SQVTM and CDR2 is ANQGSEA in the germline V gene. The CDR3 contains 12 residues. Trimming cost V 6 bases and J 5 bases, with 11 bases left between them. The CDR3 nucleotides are TGCAGCGTGCGGGACGGAGATCAGCCCCAGCATTTT. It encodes CSVRDGDQPQHF.

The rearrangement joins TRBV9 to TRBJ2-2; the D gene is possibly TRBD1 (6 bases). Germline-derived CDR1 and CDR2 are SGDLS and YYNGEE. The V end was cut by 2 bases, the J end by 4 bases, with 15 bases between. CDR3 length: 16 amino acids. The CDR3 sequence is CASSVPTGQGTGELFF. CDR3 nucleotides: TGTGCCAGCAGCGTCCCCACAGGGCAAGGCACCGGGGAGCTGTTTTTT.

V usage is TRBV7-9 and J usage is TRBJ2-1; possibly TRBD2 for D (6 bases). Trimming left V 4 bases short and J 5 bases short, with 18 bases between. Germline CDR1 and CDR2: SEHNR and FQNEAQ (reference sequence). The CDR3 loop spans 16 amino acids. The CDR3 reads CASSYLGTSTNNEQFF. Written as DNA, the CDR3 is TGTGCCAGCAGCTATCTGGGGACTTCCACGAACAATGAGCAGTTCTTC.

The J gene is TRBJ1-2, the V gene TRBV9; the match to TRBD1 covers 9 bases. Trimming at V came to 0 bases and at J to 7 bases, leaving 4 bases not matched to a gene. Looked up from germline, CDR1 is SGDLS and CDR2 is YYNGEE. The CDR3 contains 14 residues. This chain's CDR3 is CASSVAGDRAGYTF. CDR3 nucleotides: TGTGCCAGCAGCGTAGCGGGGGACAGGGCTGGCTACACCTTC.

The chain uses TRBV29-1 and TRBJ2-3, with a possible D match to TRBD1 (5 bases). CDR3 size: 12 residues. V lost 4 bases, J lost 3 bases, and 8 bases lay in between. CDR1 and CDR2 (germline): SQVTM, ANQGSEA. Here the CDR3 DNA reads TGCAGCGTTGTCACAGGAACAGATACGCAGTATTTT. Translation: CSVVTGTDTQYF.

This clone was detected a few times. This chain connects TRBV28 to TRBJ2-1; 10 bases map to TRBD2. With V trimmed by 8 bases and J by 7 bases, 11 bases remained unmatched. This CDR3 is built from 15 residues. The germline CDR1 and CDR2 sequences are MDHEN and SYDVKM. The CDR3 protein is CASSSGASGGNEQFF. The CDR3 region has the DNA TGTGCCAGCTCGTCCGGTGCTAGCGGGGGTAATGAGCAGTTCTTC.

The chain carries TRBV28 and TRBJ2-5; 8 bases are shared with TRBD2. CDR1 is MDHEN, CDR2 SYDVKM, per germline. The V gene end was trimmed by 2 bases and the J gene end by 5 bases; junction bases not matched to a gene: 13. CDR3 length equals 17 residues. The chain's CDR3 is CASSLTFSSGLGETQYF. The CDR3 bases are TGTGCCAGCAGTTTAACTTTCAGCTCGGGACTAGGGGAGACCCAGTACTTC.

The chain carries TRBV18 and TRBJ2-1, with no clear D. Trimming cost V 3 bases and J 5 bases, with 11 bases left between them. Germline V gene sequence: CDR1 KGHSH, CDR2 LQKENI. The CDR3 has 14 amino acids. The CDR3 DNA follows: TGTGCCAGCTCACCCCTAAGACACGACAATGAGCAGTTCTTC. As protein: CASSPLRHDNEQFF.

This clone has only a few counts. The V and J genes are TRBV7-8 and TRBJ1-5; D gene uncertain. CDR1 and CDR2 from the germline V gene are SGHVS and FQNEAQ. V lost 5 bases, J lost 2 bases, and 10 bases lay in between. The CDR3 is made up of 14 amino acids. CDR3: CASSDSRGNQPQHF. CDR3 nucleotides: TGTGCCAGCAGCGACTCACGGGGCAATCAGCCCCAGCATTTT.

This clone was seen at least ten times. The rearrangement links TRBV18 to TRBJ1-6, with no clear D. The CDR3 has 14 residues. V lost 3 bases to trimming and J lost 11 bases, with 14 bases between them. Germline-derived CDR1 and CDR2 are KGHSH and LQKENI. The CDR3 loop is CASSPPRSGTPLHF. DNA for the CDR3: TGTGCCAGCTCACCCCCGAGGTCCGGTACACCCCTCCACTTT.

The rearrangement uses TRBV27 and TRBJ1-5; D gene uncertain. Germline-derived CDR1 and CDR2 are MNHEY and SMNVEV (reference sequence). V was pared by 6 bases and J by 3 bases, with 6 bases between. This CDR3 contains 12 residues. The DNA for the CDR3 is TGTGCCAGCAGCGGGATCAATCAGCCCCAGCATTTT. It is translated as CASSGINQPQHF.

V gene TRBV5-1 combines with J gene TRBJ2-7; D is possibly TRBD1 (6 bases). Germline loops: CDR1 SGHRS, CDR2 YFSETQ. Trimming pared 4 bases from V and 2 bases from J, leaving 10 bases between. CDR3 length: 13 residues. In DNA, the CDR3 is TGCGCCAGCAGCAACGGACAGACCTACGAGCAGTACTTC. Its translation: CASSNGQTYEQYF. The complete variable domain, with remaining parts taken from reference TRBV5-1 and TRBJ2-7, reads KAGVTQTPRYLIKTRGQQVTLSCSPISGHRSVSWYQQTPGQGLQFLFEYFSETQRNKGNFPGRFSGRQFSNSRSEMNVSTLELGDSALYLCASSNGQTYEQYFGPGTRLTVT.

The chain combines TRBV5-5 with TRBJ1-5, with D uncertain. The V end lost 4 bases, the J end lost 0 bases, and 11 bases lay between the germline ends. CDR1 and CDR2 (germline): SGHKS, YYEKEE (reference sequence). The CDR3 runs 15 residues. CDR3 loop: CASSPRSSSNQPQHF. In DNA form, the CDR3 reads TGTGCCAGCAGCCCGCGGTCGAGTAGCAATCAGCCCCAGCATTTT.

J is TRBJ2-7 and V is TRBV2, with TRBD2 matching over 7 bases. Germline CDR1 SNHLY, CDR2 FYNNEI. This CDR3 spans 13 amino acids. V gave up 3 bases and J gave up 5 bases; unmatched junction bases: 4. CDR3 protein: CASSDGGVHEQYF. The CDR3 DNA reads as TGTGCCAGCAGTGATGGGGGGGTTCACGAGCAGTACTTC.

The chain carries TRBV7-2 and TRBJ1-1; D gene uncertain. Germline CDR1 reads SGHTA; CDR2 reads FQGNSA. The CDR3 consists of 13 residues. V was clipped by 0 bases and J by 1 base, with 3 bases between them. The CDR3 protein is CASSLAGNTEAFF. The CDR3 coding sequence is TGTGCCAGCAGCTTAGCCGGGAACACTGAAGCTTTCTTT.

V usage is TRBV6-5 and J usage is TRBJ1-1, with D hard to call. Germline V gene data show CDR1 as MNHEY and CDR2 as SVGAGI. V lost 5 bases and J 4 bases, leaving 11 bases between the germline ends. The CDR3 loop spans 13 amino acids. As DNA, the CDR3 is TGTGCCAGCAGTCAGACCCGGGGCACTGAAGCTTTCTTT. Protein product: CASSQTRGTEAFF.

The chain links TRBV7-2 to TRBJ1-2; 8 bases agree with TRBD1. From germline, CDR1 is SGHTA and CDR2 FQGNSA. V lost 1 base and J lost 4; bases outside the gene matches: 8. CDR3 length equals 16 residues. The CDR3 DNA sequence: TGTGCCAGCAGCTTAGGGGGGACAGGCCGGGGCTATGGCTACACCTTC. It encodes CASSLGGTGRGYGYTF.

The CDR3 bases are TGTGCCAGCAGTTTCCCACAGAAAATGTCCGAGCAGTACTTC. The encoded protein is CASSFPQKMSEQYF. The genes are TRBV28 and TRBJ2-7; D gene unclear. Germline CDR1 MDHEN, CDR2 SYDVKM. The V gene lost 3 bases and the J gene lost 6 bases, with 15 bases spanning the gap. The CDR3 length is 14 residues. Using reference TRBV28 and TRBJ2-7 for the parts outside the CDR3, the full variable domain is DVKVTQSSRYLVKRTGEKVFLECVQDMDHENMFWYRQDPGLGLRLIYFSYDVKMKEKGDIPEGYSVSREKKERFSLILESASTNQTSMYLCASSFPQKMSEQYFGPGTRLTVT.

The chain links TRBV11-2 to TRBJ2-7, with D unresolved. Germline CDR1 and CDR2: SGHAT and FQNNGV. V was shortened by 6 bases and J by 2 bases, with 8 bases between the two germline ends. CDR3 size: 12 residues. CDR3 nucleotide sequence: TGTGCCAGCAGTTTTGTTACCTACGAGCAGTACTTC. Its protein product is CASSFVTYEQYF.

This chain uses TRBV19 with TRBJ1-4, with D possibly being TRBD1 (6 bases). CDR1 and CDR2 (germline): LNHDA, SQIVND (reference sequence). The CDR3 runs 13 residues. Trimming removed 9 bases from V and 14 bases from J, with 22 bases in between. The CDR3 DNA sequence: TGTGCCAGAGAGAATGGGACAAAGTCCTGGCTGTTTTTT. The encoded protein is CARENGTKSWLFF.

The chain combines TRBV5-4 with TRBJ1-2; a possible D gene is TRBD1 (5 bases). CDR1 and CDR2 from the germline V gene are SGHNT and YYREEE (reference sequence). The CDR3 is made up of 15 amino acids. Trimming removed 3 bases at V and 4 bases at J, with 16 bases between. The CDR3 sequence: CASSSNPGGGYGYTF. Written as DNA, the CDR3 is TGTGCCAGCAGCTCAAACCCCGGGGGGGGCTATGGCTACACCTTC.

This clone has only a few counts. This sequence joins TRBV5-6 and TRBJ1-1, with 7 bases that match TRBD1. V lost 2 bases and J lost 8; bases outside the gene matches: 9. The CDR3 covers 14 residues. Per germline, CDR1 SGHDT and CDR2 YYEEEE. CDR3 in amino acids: CASSLQGMGREAFF. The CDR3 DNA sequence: TGTGCCAGCAGCTTACAGGGGATGGGTAGAGAAGCTTTCTTT.

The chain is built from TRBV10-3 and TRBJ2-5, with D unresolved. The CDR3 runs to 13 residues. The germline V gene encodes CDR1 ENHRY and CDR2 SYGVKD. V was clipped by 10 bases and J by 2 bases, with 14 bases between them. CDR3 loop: CASVADRQETQYF. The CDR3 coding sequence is TGTGCCAGTGTGGCAGATCGACAAGAGACCCAGTACTTC.

CDR3 bases: TGCGCCAGCAGTCAGCTTGGGCAGACTAGGTGTAGGGCCCTCCACTTT. Protein product: CASSQLGQTRCRALHF. The chain combines TRBV23-1 with TRBJ1-6; D not certain. TRBV23-1 is an open reading frame whose function is uncertain. V lost 3 bases to trimming and J lost 14 bases, with 23 bases between them. This CDR3 region has 16 residues.

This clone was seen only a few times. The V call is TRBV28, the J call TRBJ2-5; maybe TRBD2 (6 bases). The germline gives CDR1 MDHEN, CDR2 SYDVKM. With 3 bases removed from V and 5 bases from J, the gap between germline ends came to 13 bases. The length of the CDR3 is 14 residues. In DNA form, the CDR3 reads TGTGCCAGCAGTTTCCTGACTGGAGGGGAGACCCAGTACTTC. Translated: CASSFLTGGETQYF.